The 24 T cell receptor beta chains given below trace back to one sample, sequenced in a study of cytomegalovirus exposure and HLA in healthy donors. Vbeta (60) and Jbeta (13) primers were used in the PCR. TCRdb keeps only in-frame clones here, not all; method: immunoSEQ multiplex PCR. This table holds approximately 110,000 clones, around 80% found once. Material: PBMCs. These receptors all stem from a woman aged 25 to 39 in good health and CMV-seronegative.

This chain uses TRBV11-2 with TRBJ1-2; TRBD1 agrees at 7 bases. Trimming at V came to 5 bases and at J to 7 bases, leaving 13 bases not matched to a gene. Germline values: CDR1 SGHAT, CDR2 FQNNGV. This CDR3 comprises 15 residues. The CDR3 coding sequence is TGTGCCAGCAGCAACGGACAGGATCGGGTGGGTGGCTACACCTTC. Its translation is CASSNGQDRVGGYTF.

The chain carries TRBV7-6 and TRBJ2-1; TRBD2 matches at 8 bases. The trim removed 2 bases at V and 2 bases at J, leaving 5 bases unmatched. Germline V gene data show CDR1 as SGHVS and CDR2 as FNYEAQ. The CDR3 extends over 16 amino acids. The CDR3 is CASSLRLTSAYNEQFF. CDR3 sequence (DNA): TGTGCCAGCAGCTTACGGTTGACTAGCGCCTACAATGAGCAGTTCTTC.

The genes are TRBV19 and TRBJ2-3; TRBD2 matches 15 bases. The CDR3 has 16 amino acids. The germline V gene encodes CDR1 LNHDA and CDR2 SQIVND (reference sequence). V was pared by 4 bases and J by 4 bases, with 3 bases of the junction left unmatched. This CDR3 reads CASSKRTSGRADTQYF. The DNA for the CDR3 is TGTGCCAGTAGTAAAAGGACTAGCGGGAGGGCAGATACGCAGTATTTT.

This clone has a handful of counts. The chain carries TRBV13 and TRBJ2-2, with 8 nucleotides matching TRBD1. CDR3 length: 19 residues. Germline V gene sequence: CDR1 PRHDT, CDR2 FYEKMQ (reference sequence). Trimming removed 1 base from V and 4 bases from J; junction bases left unmatched: 14. The CDR3 is CASSLVWSLGDRSTGELFF. The CDR3 DNA reads as TGTGCCAGCAGCTTAGTTTGGTCCTTGGGGGACAGGAGCACCGGGGAGCTGTTTTTT.

A few counts support this clone. For the CDR3, the DNA is TGCGCCAGCAGCTTAATAGCGGGAGGGCCCCACGAGCAGTACTTC. Protein: CASSLIAGGPHEQYF. The V call is TRBV5-1, the J call TRBJ2-7, with 11 bases aligning to TRBD2. J lost 5 bases, V lost 2 bases, and 6 bases had no gene match. The CDR3 is 15 residues long. Germline loops: CDR1 SGHRS, CDR2 YFSETQ.

The genes are TRBV6-1 and TRBJ2-3, with 10 nucleotides matching TRBD1. The CDR3 is 15 amino acids. With V trimmed by 8 bases and J by 1 base, 6 bases remained unmatched. Germline-derived CDR1 and CDR2 are MNHNS and SASEGT. The CDR3 reads CASRGGTGGTDTQYF. CDR3 nucleotides: TGTGCCAGCCGAGGAGGGACAGGGGGCACAGATACGCAGTATTTT.

V is TRBV27 and J is TRBJ1-6, with D possibly TRBD1 on 5 matching bases. The germline gives CDR1 MNHEY, CDR2 SMNVEV (reference sequence). V dropped 2 bases and J dropped 7 bases, with 21 bases sitting between them. This CDR3 spans 18 amino acids. The CDR3 here is CASSLVRGGGVRNSPLHF. For the CDR3, the DNA is TGTGCCAGCAGTTTAGTTCGGGGTGGGGGGGTCCGGAATTCACCCCTCCACTTT.

The chain links TRBV5-1 to TRBJ1-6, with D possibly TRBD1 on 6 matching bases. The CDR3 contains 15 residues. Trimming left V 3 bases short and J 5 bases short, with 12 bases between. Germline lookup yields CDR1 SGHRS and CDR2 YFSETQ. Written as DNA, the CDR3 is TGCGCCAGCAGCTCCCGGGACAAAGATAATTCACCCCTCCACTTT. It is translated as CASSSRDKDNSPLHF.

V is TRBV7-9 and J is TRBJ2-3; D perhaps matches TRBD2 (6 bases). Germline V gene sequence: CDR1 SEHNR, CDR2 FQNEAQ (reference sequence). CDR3 length: 13 residues. The germline V and J ends were trimmed by 5 bases and 5 bases, with 11 bases remaining between them. For the CDR3, the DNA is TGTGCCAGCAGCCCCCGGGAGCTAGATACGCAGTATTTT. Its protein product is CASSPRELDTQYF.

This clone has only a few counts. The rearrangement joins TRBV30 to TRBJ2-1; 8 bases fit TRBD1. The CDR3 is made up of 15 amino acids. The ends lost 1 base at V and 7 bases at J; junction bases unmatched: 9. Per germline, CDR1 GTSNPN and CDR2 SVGIG (reference sequence). The CDR3 loop is CAWSGVRGLSNEQFF. CDR3 in DNA: TGTGCCTGGAGTGGGGTCAGGGGGCTTTCGAATGAGCAGTTCTTC. Variable domain in full (rest from reference TRBV30 and TRBJ2-1): SQTIHQWPATLVQPVGSPLSLECTVEGTSNPNLYWYRQAAGRGLQLLFYSVGIGQISSEVPQNLSASRPQDRQFILSSKKLLLSDSGFYLCAWSGVRGLSNEQFFGPGTRLTVL.

The rearrangement links TRBV6-4 to TRBJ2-1; 9 nucleotides line up with TRBD2. The germline V gene encodes CDR1 MRHNA and CDR2 SNTAGT. The CDR3 covers 15 residues. V lost 3 bases and J lost 6; bases outside the gene matches: 6. DNA of the CDR3: TGTGCCAGCAGTGAAGATGCGGGAGGGCTCAATGAGCAGTTCTTC. It specifies CASSEDAGGLNEQFF.

The V and J genes are TRBV27 and TRBJ1-5; weak D call: TRBD1 (6 bases). The CDR3 is 14 residues long. The V end lost 5 bases, the J end lost 2 bases, and 10 bases lay between the germline ends. Germline-derived CDR1 and CDR2 are MNHEY and SMNVEV (reference sequence). The CDR3 DNA sequence: TGTGCCAGCAGTCGGACAGTAGGCAATCAGCCCCAGCATTTT. Residues: CASSRTVGNQPQHF.

The chain links TRBV5-1 to TRBJ1-1; no clear D gene. Germline values: CDR1 SGHRS, CDR2 YFSETQ. This CDR3 has 12 amino acids. Trimming removed 4 bases from V and 4 bases from J, with 8 bases in between. The CDR3 nucleotides are TGCGCCAGCAGCCCGGGTAGCACTGAAGCTTTCTTT. It is translated as CASSPGSTEAFF.

The chain combines TRBV11-2 with TRBJ2-6, with 7 bases identical to TRBD1. The J segment lost 2 bases and the V segment lost 6 bases, leaving 7 bases of the junction unmatched. Germline CDR1 is SGHAT and CDR2 is FQNNGV. The CDR3 consists of 16 residues. The CDR3 coding sequence is TGTGCCAGCAGGGGGACAGAAACCACTGGGGCCAACGTCCTGACTTTC. Translating gives CASRGTETTGANVLTF.

The chain carries TRBV6-1 and TRBJ2-5, with a possible D match to TRBD2 (6 bases). CDR1 is MNHNS, CDR2 SASEGT, per germline. The V end lost 7 bases, the J end lost 11 bases, and 23 bases lay between the germline ends. The CDR3 runs to 14 residues. The CDR3, as DNA: TGTGCCAGCATCCCGGGAGTCCTATCGGATGAGCAGTACTTC. Translated, it gives CASIPGVLSDEQYF.

This clone was detected a few times. The chain has TRBV2 and TRBJ1-2; 9 bases match TRBD1. Unmatched junction bases numbered 16, after V lost 8 bases and J lost 6 bases. The CDR3 runs 16 residues. The germline V gene has CDR1 SNHLY and CDR2 FYNNEI. CDR3 sequence (DNA): TGTGCCAGCTTCCCAGCCCCTTACAGGGGGCGCGATGGCTACACCTTC. It codes for CASFPAPYRGRDGYTF.

The chain carries TRBV9 and TRBJ2-1, with D possibly matching TRBD2 (6 bases). Looked up from germline, CDR1 is SGDLS and CDR2 is YYNGEE. V dropped 3 bases and J dropped 12 bases, with 13 bases sitting between them. CDR3 length: 12 amino acids. The CDR3 spells CASSDPLRGQFF. The CDR3 nucleotides are TGTGCCAGCAGCGACCCCTTGCGGGGGCAGTTCTTC.

DNA of the CDR3: TGTGCCAGCAGCTTAGGAGGGTCCGGTGAAGCTTTCTTT. This codes for CASSLGGSGEAFF. V gene TRBV7-9 combines with J gene TRBJ1-1; D call uncertain. Trimming removed 1 base from V and 7 bases from J, with 10 bases in between. The CDR3 sequence is 13 residues long. Germline V lookup: CDR1 SEHNR, CDR2 FQNEAQ (reference sequence).

The chain is built from TRBV5-1 and TRBJ1-6, with D possibly being TRBD1 (6 bases). Germline V lookup: CDR1 SGHRS, CDR2 YFSETQ. The CDR3 covers 13 residues. Trimming left V 7 bases short and J 10 bases short, with 15 bases between. CDR3 DNA: TGCGCCAGCTCCGATCCAGGGGACTCACCCCTCCACTTT. This sequence encodes CASSDPGDSPLHF. The full variable domain, completed using reference TRBV5-1 and TRBJ1-6, is KAGVTQTPRYLIKTRGQQVTLSCSPISGHRSVSWYQQTPGQGLQFLFEYFSETQRNKGNFPGRFSGRQFSNSRSEMNVSTLELGDSALYLCASSDPGDSPLHFGNGTRLTVT.

This clone was found once. J is TRBJ2-7 and V is TRBV7-2, with TRBD1 matching over 7 bases. There are 18 residues in the CDR3. Trimming took 4 bases from V and 3 from J; bases not matched to a gene: 18. CDR1 is SGHTA and CDR2 is FQGNSA in the germline V gene. For the CDR3, the DNA is TGTGCCAGCAGCTCGGAAGGACAGGAGAGCCTGATCCTCTACGAGCAGTACTTC. This codes for CASSSEGQESLILYEQYF.

The rearrangement uses TRBV5-6 and TRBJ2-1; maybe TRBD1 (5 bases). The germline gives CDR1 SGHDT, CDR2 YYEEEE. V shed 3 bases and J shed 7 bases, with 14 bases lying between them. The CDR3 is 14 amino acids. CDR3 nucleotides: TGTGCCAGCAGCTATCGACAGTTTTTGAATGAGCAGTTCTTC. This gives the protein CASSYRQFLNEQFF.

Worth noting for this clone: The sample holds other DNA sequences that translate to the same CDR3. This chain joins TRBV6-1 and TRBJ1-5; D is perhaps TRBD1 (6 bases). Germline V lookup: CDR1 MNHNS, CDR2 SASEGT. The CDR3 runs to 13 residues. V was trimmed by 6 bases and J by 2 bases, leaving 8 bases between them. The CDR3, as DNA: TGTGCCAGCAGCGAGGGGGGCAATCAGCCCCAGCATTTT. It encodes CASSEGGNQPQHF.

V is TRBV11-2 and J is TRBJ2-7; weak D call: TRBD1 (6 bases). CDR1 is SGHAT and CDR2 is FQNNGV in the germline V gene. The CDR3 spans 12 residues. The germline V and J ends were trimmed by 2 bases and 4 bases, with 6 bases remaining between them. In nucleotides, the CDR3 is TGTGCCAGCAGCTTACAGGGGTACGAGCAGTACTTC. It is translated as CASSLQGYEQYF.

V is TRBV29-1 and J is TRBJ1-3; D unclear. The CDR3 is 12 residues long. With 2 bases removed from V and 4 bases from J, the gap between germline ends came to 6 bases. CDR1 SQVTM and CDR2 ANQGSEA come from the germline V gene. This CDR3 is CSVETAGNTIYF. CDR3 in DNA: TGCAGCGTTGAAACAGCCGGAAACACCATATATTTT.